Detailed here is one TCR beta chain. This clonotype was counted between two and nine times. Its antigen has not been determined. Base qualities are not recorded, but no much larger clone differs from it by a single base. These data come from a study of blood T cells in healthy people across ages (dated by TCRdb to about 2015). The study in broad terms: In model experiments, template switching captured about one uniquely barcoded TCR beta cDNA molecule for every two T cells. The study measured age-related changes in TCR beta repertoire diversity using deep sequencing normalized with unique cDNA molecular identifiers. Donors were grouped into four age groups: young (average approximately 15 years), middle-aged (under 40), aged (around 62) and long-lived (approximately 81). To avoid experimental bias, donors of different ages were randomly spread across the sequencing lanes. For two donors (one aged 18 to 30 and one aged 80 or older), the study analyzed two additional independent replicas of 1 million unique cDNA reads from the same blood draw. On the study overall, not on this receptor specifically: Donor CMV infection status was unknown, potentially confounding age-related changes in expanded clonotypes. As age increased, observed TCR beta diversity per million T cells dropped in a roughly linear way, and a significant reduction was already evident by age around 41. The percentage of naive T cells measured by flow cytometry correlated strongly with observed TCR beta diversity. Because profiling used bulk unsorted PBMCs, naive and antigen-experienced compartments could not be compared conclusively. The long-lived group showed more naive CD4+ T cells, fewer expanded clones and increased TCR diversity than the aged group, suggesting age selection. Estimates of total diversity based on one million sequenced T cells were considered lower bounds and underestimates.

Library preparation used 5' RACE. The reads were generated on an Illumina HiSeq 2500. A second PCR of roughly 7 to 11 cycles was performed with a sample-barcoded 5' primer and a J-beta primer mix. A template-switch 5' adaptor carrying 12 random nucleotides introduced a unique molecular identifier onto each TCR beta cDNA molecule. Each sample yielded at least 2.5 million CDR3-containing paired-end reads. The Mint cDNA synthesis kit, primed by a TRBC-specific oligonucleotide, was used to synthesize first-strand cDNA from all RNA. Following uracil-DNA glycosylase treatment, all cDNA underwent a first 18-cycle PCR with the universal primers M1SS and BC2_uni_R. The paper's data handling went like this. Normalization of each sample was performed by random selection of 1 million high-quality reads, each carrying a distinct molecular identifier. Reads with shared molecular identifiers were discarded instead of being binned into consensus sequences. MiTCR, set to a Q25 quality threshold and the strictest error-elimination algorithm, was used for CDR3 identification, clonotype clustering and error correction. A nonparametric unseen species model using Euler transformation provided a lower-bound estimate of total TCR beta diversity. In TCRdb, the public reads were trimmed at Q25 with fastp and aligned with MiXCR, with productive beta chains retained. CDR3 protein sequences are deduplicated, and each keeps its most common genes and DNA. V and J calls and clone size were set by TCRdb, not the authors. For this sample the table gives 800,000 to 950,000 distinct CDR3 sequences, of which around 34% were detected only once. Of the sample, over 10% falls within the top ten clones.

The CDR3 sequence holds 20 residues, the cysteine and phenylalanine included. Left in the record is the CDR3 DNA by itself, 60 bases read in frame from the first base. The germline V gene (reference sequence) supplies CDR1 LNHNV and CDR2 YYDKDF. V and J lose 5 bases and 1 base, and a span of 28 bases separates them. Systemically healthy Caucasian individuals from Russia, 35 to 50 in total and aged about 6 to 100 years, were included as donors. Around 9.7 milliliters of peripheral blood were collected from each donor into EDTA-treated Vacutainer tubes. Ficoll-Paque density-gradient centrifugation was used to isolate PBMCs, with at least 7 million obtained per sample. Trizol reagent was used to extract total RNA from PBMCs, with at least 6 micrograms per sample. For every donor, flow cytometry on a PBMC aliquot measured the percentage of naive CD45RAhigh/CD27high T cells.

In this chain, TRBV15 is recombined with TRBJ2-3; too little of a D gene remains to name it. The sequencing sample was made of blood. This TCR was recovered from a young man in good health. The CDR3 protein sequence reads: CATSRKNSGPGDWGTDTQYF. The sequenced DNA: TGTGCCACCAGCCGAAAAAATTCAGGACCAGGCGATTGGGGCACAGATACGCAGTATTTT.